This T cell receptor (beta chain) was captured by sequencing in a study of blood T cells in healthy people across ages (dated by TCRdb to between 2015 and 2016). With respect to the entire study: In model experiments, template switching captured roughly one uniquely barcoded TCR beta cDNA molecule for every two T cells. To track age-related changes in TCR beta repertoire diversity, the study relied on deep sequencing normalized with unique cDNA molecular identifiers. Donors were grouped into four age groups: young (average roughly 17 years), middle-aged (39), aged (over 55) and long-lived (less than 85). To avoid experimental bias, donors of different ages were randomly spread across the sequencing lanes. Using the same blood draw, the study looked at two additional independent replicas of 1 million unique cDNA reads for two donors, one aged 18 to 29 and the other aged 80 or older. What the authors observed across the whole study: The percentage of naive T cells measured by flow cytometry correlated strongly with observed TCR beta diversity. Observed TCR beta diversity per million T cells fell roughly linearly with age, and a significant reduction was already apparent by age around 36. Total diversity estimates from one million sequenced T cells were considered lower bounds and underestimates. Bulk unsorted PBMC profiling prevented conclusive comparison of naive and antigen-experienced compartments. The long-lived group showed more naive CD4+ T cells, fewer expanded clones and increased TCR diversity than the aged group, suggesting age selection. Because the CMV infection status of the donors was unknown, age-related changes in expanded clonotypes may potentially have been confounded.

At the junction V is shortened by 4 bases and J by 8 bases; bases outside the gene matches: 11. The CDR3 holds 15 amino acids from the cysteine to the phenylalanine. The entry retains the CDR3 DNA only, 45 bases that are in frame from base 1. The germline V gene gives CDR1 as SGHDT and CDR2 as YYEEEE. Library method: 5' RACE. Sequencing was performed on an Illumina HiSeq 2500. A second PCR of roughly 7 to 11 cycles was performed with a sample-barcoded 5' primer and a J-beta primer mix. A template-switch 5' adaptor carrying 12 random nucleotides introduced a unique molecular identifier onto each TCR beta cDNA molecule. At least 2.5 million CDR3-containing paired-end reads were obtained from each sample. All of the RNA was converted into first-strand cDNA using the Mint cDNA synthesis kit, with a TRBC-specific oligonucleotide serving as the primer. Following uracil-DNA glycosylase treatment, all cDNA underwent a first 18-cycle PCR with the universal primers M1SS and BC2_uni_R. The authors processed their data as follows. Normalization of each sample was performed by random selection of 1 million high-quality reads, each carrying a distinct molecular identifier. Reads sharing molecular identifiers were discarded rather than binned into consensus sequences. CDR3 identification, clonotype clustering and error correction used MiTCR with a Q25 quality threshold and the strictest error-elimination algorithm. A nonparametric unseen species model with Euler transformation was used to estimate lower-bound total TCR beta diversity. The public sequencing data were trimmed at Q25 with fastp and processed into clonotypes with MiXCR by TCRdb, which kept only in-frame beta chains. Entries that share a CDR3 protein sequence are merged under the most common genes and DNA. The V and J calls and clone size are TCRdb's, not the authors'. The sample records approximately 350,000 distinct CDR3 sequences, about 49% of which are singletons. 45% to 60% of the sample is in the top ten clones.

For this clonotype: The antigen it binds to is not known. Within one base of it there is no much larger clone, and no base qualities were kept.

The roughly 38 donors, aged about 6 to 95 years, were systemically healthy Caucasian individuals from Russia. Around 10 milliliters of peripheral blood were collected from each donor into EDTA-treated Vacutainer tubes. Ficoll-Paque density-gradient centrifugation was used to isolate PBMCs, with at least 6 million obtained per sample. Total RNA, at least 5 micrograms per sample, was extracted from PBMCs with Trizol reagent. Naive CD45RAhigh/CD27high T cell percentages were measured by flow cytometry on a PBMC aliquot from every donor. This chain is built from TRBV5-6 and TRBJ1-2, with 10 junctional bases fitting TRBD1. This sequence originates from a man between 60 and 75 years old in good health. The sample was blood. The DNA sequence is TGTGCCAGCAGCGGCAGACAGGGGGCTGTTAACGGCTACACCTTC. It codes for CASSGRQGAVNGYTF.